This T cell receptor beta chain derives from a study of CD8 T cells in ankylosing spondylitis. TCRdb used MiXCR to reprocess the 5' RACE reads, holding one entry per CDR3 protein. The sample holds about 540,000 distinct CDR3 sequences, about 13% seen once. General observations from the study: A motif in TCR beta, a set of eight or nine highly homologous variants, appeared characteristic of ankylosing spondylitis blood.

V gave up 8 bases and J gave up 2 bases, with 15 bases separating them. The CDR3 is made up of 13 amino acids. Per the germline V gene, CDR1 is GTSNPN and CDR2 is SVGIG (reference sequence). To note about this clonotype: The antigen remains undetermined.

Sequencing was performed on blood, either unsorted or a sorted T cell fraction (not recorded which). The chain is built from TRBV30 and TRBJ1-2; D is perhaps TRBD1 (5 bases). The receptor's source is a male donor with ankylosing spondylitis. The CDR3 DNA is TGTGCCGCCACCACGGGGGTAAACTATGGCTACACCTTC. It translates to CAATTGVNYGYTF.